A selection of T cell receptor beta chains follows, all from one sample in a study of cytomegalovirus exposure and HLA in healthy donors. The data were produced by immunoSEQ multiplex PCR, yet TCRdb's version contains in-frame clones alone and is incomplete. The data contain some 120,000 clones, about a sixth of them singletons. Specimen: PBMCs. All receptors come from a female donor in good health and CMV-seropositive. The CDR3 runs from the conserved cysteine through the conserved F or W.

CDR3 protein: CASSQGTGTAYEQYF
J gene: TRBJ2-7
V gene: TRBV4-1

CDR3 protein: CASSLGDTINQPQHF
J gene: TRBJ1-5
V gene: TRBV7-2

CDR3 protein: CASSLGTSATDTQYF
J gene: TRBJ2-3
V gene: TRBV7-7

CDR3 protein: CASSETGWIGRSYNEQFF
J gene: TRBJ2-1
V gene: TRBV2

CDR3 protein: CASLGGGHQPQHF
J gene: TRBJ1-5
V gene: TRBV6-1

CDR3 protein: CASSLETGQETQYF
J gene: TRBJ2-5
V gene: TRBV5-4

CDR3 protein: CASSASGGKGVRGYTF
J gene: TRBJ1-2
V gene: TRBV19

CDR3 protein: CASRGVLGQGGRWSNSPLHF
J gene: TRBJ1-6
V gene: TRBV28

CDR3 protein: CASSQTTMGSSYNEQFF
J gene: TRBJ2-1
V gene: TRBV4-1

CDR3 protein: CAISESGTSGSTDTQYF
J gene: TRBJ2-3
V gene: TRBV10-3

CDR3 protein: CASSTHGQGGGYPYEQYF
J gene: TRBJ2-7
V gene: TRBV19

CDR3 protein: CASSRTSGRVLGYEQYF
J gene: TRBJ2-7
V gene: TRBV28

CDR3 protein: CASSPGTSGLNEQFF
J gene: TRBJ2-1
V gene: TRBV11-2

CDR3 protein: CASGLVLLSTSLPYEQYF
J gene: TRBJ2-7
V gene: TRBV12-5

CDR3 protein: CASSWRTSGDYTQYF
J gene: TRBJ2-3
V gene: TRBV7-2

CDR3 protein: CASSHHRGPYEQYF
J gene: TRBJ2-7
V gene: TRBV6-5

CDR3 protein: CAWTSQKLYNSPLHF
J gene: TRBJ1-6
V gene: TRBV30

CDR3 protein: CASSAPTGGADTEAFF
J gene: TRBJ1-1
V gene: TRBV9